The present entry profiles one T cell receptor beta chain with its context. This record belongs to a study of blood T cell repertoires in COVID-19. For the study at large: COVID-19 samples collected from the United States, Italy and Spain covered acute and convalescent phases.

Clones were read by immunoSEQ multiplex PCR, and TCRdb kept only the in-frame ones, dropping some. The sample consists of 300,000 to 400,000 clones, 90% of them appearing once. V lost 5 bases and J lost 4; bases outside the gene matches: 3. Per germline, CDR1 LNHNV and CDR2 YYDKDF (reference sequence). The CDR3 covers 14 residues. The chain combines TRBV15 with TRBJ1-1, with 11 positions matching TRBD1. The clonotype comes from a man aged 60 to 75 who had recovered from COVID-19. Sequencing was performed on PBMCs or T cells enriched from blood (not recorded which). DNA of the CDR3: TGTGCCACCAGCTGGGACAGGGGGGGCACTGAAGCTTTCTTT. Translated: CATSWDRGGTEAFF.